A single T cell receptor beta chain is shown here with its context. Its antigen is unidentified. These data come from a study of graft-versus-host responses after intestinal transplantation. Some clones are missing from TCRdb's copy, which holds only in-frame ones; the method was immunoSEQ multiplex PCR. There are 30,000 to 35,000 clones in the sample; 70% to 85% occur only once, and 19% lies in the top ten. Trimming removed 1 base at V and 1 base at J, with 5 bases between. CDR1 GTSNPN and CDR2 SVGIG come from the germline V gene (reference sequence). The CDR3 has 12 amino acids. The material sequenced was unstimulated CD8+ T cells sorted from spleen or lymph node cells, taken before intestinal transplant. The rearrangement uses TRBV30 and TRBJ2-7; unclear D gene. This sequence was found in a human donor who received an intestinal transplant. Here the CDR3 reads CAWSEESYEQYF. The CDR3 DNA is TGTGCCTGGAGTGAGGAGTCCTACGAGCAGTACTTC.